The 13 T cell receptor beta chains below all came from one sample that was sequenced in a study of T-cell memory formation after mild COVID-19 (dated by TCRdb to the early 2020s). Receptor amplification or capture employed 5' RACE. Instrument on record: Illumina NovaSeq 6000. TCRdb's own reprocessing of the public reads used fastp at Q25 and MiXCR and kept productive beta chains. Rows matching on CDR3 protein sequence are summarized as one entry with the most common DNA and genes. The sample profile shows hundreds of thousands of distinct CDR3 sequences; roughly an eighth of them were found once. The top ten clonotypes cover around a fifth of the sample. The sequencing input was PBMCs or a T cell subset sorted from them (not recorded which). The receptors were sampled from a man younger than 35 who had mild COVID-19 (a few samples of this study predate the infection). The sample titles of this study are shuffled in the database, so cell type and time point are left out; the donor was told from shared clones.

This clonotype occurred a few times. The chain is built from TRBV7-2 and TRBJ1-6; perhaps TRBD1 as D (5 bases). V gave up 0 bases and J gave up 14 bases, with 14 bases separating them. CDR1 is SGHTA and CDR2 is FQGNSA in the germline V gene. The CDR3 contains 14 residues. CDR3 residues: CASSLARVRGALHF. In DNA form, the CDR3 reads TGTGCCAGCAGCTTAGCCCGGGTTCGAGGGGCCCTCCACTTT.

In this sample, this clonotype turned up a few times. The chain uses TRBV20-1 and TRBJ2-7, with 10 nucleotides matching TRBD1. The CDR3 is 14 amino acids. The V and J ends lost 3 bases and 3 bases, in that order; junction bases with no gene match: 5. Germline V gene sequence: CDR1 DFQATT, CDR2 SNEGSKA (reference sequence). The CDR3 protein is CSASPRTGGYEQYF. The CDR3 nucleotides are TGCAGTGCTAGCCCAAGGACAGGGGGCTACGAGCAGTACTTC.

Here the CDR3 reads CASSFEGHRLGTEAFF. CDR3 nucleotides: TGCGCCAGCAGCTTCGAGGGACACCGATTGGGCACTGAAGCTTTCTTT. This rearrangement joins TRBV5-1 to TRBJ1-1, with D tentatively TRBD1 (6 bases). The germline CDR1 and CDR2 sequences are SGHRS and YFSETQ. V was pared by 2 bases and J by 4 bases, with 18 bases between. CDR3 size: 16 residues.

V usage is TRBV18 and J usage is TRBJ1-6; 8 nucleotides align to TRBD1. V trimming: 1 base; J trimming: 12 bases; junction bases outside the gene matches: 2. Germline V gene data show CDR1 as KGHSH and CDR2 as LQKENI. This CDR3 comprises 13 residues. The CDR3 loop is CASSPRTGIPLHF. The CDR3 nucleotides read TGTGCCAGCTCACCACGGACAGGGATACCCCTCCACTTT.

This clonotype was picked up a small number of times. CDR3 amino acids: CASSLAADTSYEQYF. The CDR3 DNA reads TGTGCCAGCAGCTTGGCGGCGGATACCTCCTACGAGCAGTACTTC. V is TRBV5-5 and J is TRBJ2-7; D is unresolved. V gave up 0 bases and J gave up 0 bases, with 10 bases separating them. The CDR3 length is 15 residues. In germline, CDR1 is SGHKS, CDR2 YYEKEE (reference sequence).

J is TRBJ2-5 and V is TRBV29-1; 8 bases align to TRBD1. The V gene end was trimmed by 5 bases and the J gene end by 5 bases; junction bases not matched to a gene: 7. The V gene's germline CDR1 is SQVTM and CDR2 ANQGSEA. The CDR3 has 13 amino acids. Here the CDR3 reads CSVSGQGIETQYF. For the CDR3, the DNA is TGCAGCGTTTCAGGACAGGGTATCGAGACCCAGTACTTC.

The genes are TRBV4-3 and TRBJ2-5; a possible D gene is TRBD2 (6 bases). CDR3 length equals 17 residues. V was pared by 0 bases and J by 5 bases, with 19 bases between. Germline CDR1 LGHNA, CDR2 YSLEER. The CDR3 here is CASSQEVGSGPFETQYF. In nucleotides, the CDR3 is TGCGCCAGCAGCCAAGAAGTCGGTAGCGGCCCCTTTGAGACCCAGTACTTC.

In this sample, this clonotype turned up a few times. The V gene is TRBV5-6, the J gene TRBJ1-2, with D maybe TRBD1 (5 bases). There are 13 residues in the CDR3. Germline CDR1 is SGHDT and CDR2 is YYEEEE. V lost 7 bases and J 4 bases, leaving 14 bases between the germline ends. The chain's CDR3 is CASRGGGSYGYTF. In nucleotides, the CDR3 is TGTGCCAGCCGCGGCGGGGGGTCCTATGGCTACACCTTC.

This clonotype appeared a few times. The V gene is TRBV11-2, the J gene TRBJ1-1; 8 nucleotides line up with TRBD1. Germline V gene sequence: CDR1 SGHAT, CDR2 FQNNGV. J lost 3 bases, V lost 5 bases, and 5 bases had no gene match. This CDR3 region has 14 residues. CDR3 nucleotide sequence: TGTGCCAGCAGCCAAACAGGGGGGGACACTGAAGCTTTCTTT. Its translation: CASSQTGGDTEAFF. Using reference TRBV11-2 and TRBJ1-1 for the parts outside the CDR3, the full variable domain is EAGVAQSPRYKIIEKRQSVAFWCNPISGHATLYWYQQILGQGPKLLIQFQNNGVVDDSQLPKDRFSAERLKGVDSTLKIQPAKLEDSAVYLCASSQTGGDTEAFFGQGTRLTVV.

The chain couples TRBV6-2 or TRBV6-3 to TRBJ2-7; tentative D call: TRBD1 (6 bases). Germline V gives CDR1 MNHEY, CDR2 SVGEGT. Trimming took 0 bases from V and 0 from J, leaving 12 bases between them. CDR3 length: 16 amino acids. DNA for the CDR3: TGTGCCAGCAGTTACTCGATGGAAGGGGGCTCCTACGAGCAGTACGTC. Protein: CASSYSMEGGSYEQYV.

This clonotype has just a few counts. The rearrangement links TRBV29-1 to TRBJ1-1; 8 bases fit TRBD1. This CDR3 spans 13 amino acids. CDR1 SQVTM and CDR2 ANQGSEA come from the germline V gene. V was clipped by 7 bases and J by 1 base; unmatched bases: 5. CDR3 in amino acids: CSAAGTGNTEAFF. For the CDR3, the DNA is TGCAGCGCCGCCGGGACAGGGAACACTGAAGCTTTCTTT.

The chain uses TRBV6-2 or TRBV6-3 and TRBJ2-1; the match to TRBD2 covers 11 bases. V shed 8 bases and J 2 bases; nucleotides not matched to a gene: 2. In germline, CDR1 is MNHEY, CDR2 SVGEGT. The CDR3 runs to 14 residues. CDR3 DNA sequence: TGTGCCAGCCTACTAGCGGGGGCCTACAATGAGCAGTTCTTC. This translates into CASLLAGAYNEQFF.

The chain joins TRBV4-1 to TRBJ1-5; TRBD1 aligns across 7 bases. The CDR3 runs to 17 residues. With V trimmed by 3 bases and J by 5 bases, 13 bases remained unmatched. Germline CDR1 is MGHRA and CDR2 is YSYEKL. CDR3 DNA sequence: TGCGCCAGCAGCCACCCCGCGGGGAGGGGGCAGGATCAGCCCCAGCATTTT. Translation: CASSHPAGRGQDQPQHF.